This entry features one TCR beta chain sequence. Its antigen is unidentified. The germline V gene encodes CDR1 GTSNPN and CDR2 SVGIG (reference sequence). V dropped 1 base and J dropped 8 bases, with 14 bases sitting between them. The CDR3 has 13 residues. These data originate in a study of OX40 agonist ivuxolimab in advanced cancers. At the level of the study: Patients assigned to dose escalation were diagnosed with hepatocellular carcinoma, melanoma, renal cell or head and neck cancer. Antecedent anti-PD-1, anti-PD-L1 or anti-CTLA-4 therapy was permissible, with around 41% having received some. Study-level points and caveats: Patients with a partial response at 0.1-3.0 mg/kg had among the lowest clonal expansion. Expanded clones were, on average, more numerous in CD8+ T cells than in CD4+.

The method was immunoSEQ multiplex PCR; TCRdb's version includes in-frame clones alone and lacks a portion of them. In the table there are approximately 30,000 clones, 75% to 90% of which are singletons. The rearrangement links TRBV30 to TRBJ1-1; the D gene is possibly TRBD1 (6 bases). The material sequenced was CD4+ or CD8+ T cells sorted from blood, taken in a trial of the OX40 agonist ivuxolimab. This sequence originates from an adult with an advanced solid tumor such as melanoma, head and neck, liver or kidney cancer. CDR3 region: CAWSGGQGSEAFF. DNA for the CDR3: TGTGCCTGGAGTGGGGGTCAGGGGTCGGAAGCTTTCTTT.